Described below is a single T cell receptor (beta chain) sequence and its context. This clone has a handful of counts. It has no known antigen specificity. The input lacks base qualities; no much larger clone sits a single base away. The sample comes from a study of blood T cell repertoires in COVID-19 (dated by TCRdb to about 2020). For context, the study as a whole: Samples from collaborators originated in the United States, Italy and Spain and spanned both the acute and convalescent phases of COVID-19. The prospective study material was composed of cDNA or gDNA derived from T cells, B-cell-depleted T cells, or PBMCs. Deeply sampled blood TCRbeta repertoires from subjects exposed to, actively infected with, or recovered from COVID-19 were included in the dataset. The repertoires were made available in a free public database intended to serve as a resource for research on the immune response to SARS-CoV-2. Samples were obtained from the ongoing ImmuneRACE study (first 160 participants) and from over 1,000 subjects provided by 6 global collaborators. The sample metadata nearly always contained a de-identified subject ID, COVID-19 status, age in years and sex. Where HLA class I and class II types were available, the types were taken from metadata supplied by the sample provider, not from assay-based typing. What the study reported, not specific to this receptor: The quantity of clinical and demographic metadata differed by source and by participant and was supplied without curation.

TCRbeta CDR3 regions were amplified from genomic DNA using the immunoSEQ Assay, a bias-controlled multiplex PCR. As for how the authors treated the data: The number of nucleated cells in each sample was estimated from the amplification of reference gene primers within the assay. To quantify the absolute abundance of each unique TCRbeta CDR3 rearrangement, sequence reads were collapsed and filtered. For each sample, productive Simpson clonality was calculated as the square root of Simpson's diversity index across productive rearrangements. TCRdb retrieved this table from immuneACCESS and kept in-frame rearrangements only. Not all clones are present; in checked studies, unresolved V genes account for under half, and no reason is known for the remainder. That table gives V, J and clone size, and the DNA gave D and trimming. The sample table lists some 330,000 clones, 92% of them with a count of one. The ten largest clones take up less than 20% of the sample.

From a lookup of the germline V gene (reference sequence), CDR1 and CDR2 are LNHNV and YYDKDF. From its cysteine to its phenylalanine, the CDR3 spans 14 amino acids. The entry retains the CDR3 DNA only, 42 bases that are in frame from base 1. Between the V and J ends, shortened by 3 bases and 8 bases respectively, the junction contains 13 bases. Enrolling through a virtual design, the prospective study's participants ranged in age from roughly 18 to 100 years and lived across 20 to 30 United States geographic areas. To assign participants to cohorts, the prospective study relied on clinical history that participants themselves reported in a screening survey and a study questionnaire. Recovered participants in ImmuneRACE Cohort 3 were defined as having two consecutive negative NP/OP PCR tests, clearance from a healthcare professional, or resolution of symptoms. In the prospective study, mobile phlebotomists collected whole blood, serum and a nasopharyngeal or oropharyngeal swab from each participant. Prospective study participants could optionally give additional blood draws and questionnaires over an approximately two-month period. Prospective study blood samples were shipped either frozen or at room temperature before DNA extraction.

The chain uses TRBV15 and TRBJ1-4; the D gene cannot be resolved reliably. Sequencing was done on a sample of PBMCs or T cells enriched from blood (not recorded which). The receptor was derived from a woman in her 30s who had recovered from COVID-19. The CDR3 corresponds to CATSSSSSGEKLFF. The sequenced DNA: TGTGCCACCAGCAGTTCGTCGAGCGGAGAAAAACTGTTTTTT.